Reported below is one TCR beta chain. Its specificity is not known. This entry comes from a study of beta chain features in type 1 diabetes. General study points: Among all four CD4+ subsets, Type 1 diabetes patients had TCRB CDR3s that were moderately but significantly shorter.

Expressed TCRB transcripts were sequenced because the isolated RNA had all been reverse transcribed beforehand. Profiling relied on immunoSEQ multiplex PCR, and the TCRdb table lists in-frame clones only, not all of them. Altogether hundreds of thousands of clones are present, 15% being singletons, with the ten largest covering 0.015% to 0.017%. The CDR3 runs to 13 residues. CDR1 and CDR2 from the germline V gene are MNHEY and SVGAGI. V gave up 6 bases and J gave up 0 bases, with 8 bases separating them. The origin of this receptor is a man between 18 and 29 years old with type 1 diabetes. The chain links TRBV6-5 to TRBJ1-1; the D is unclear. The sample consisted of naive CD4+ T cells from blood. CDR3 DNA: TGTGCCAGCAGGCACAGAGTGAACACTGAAGCTTTCTTT. The encoded protein is CASRHRVNTEAFF.